This TCR beta chain is drawn from a study of cytomegalovirus exposure and HLA in healthy donors. A multiplex PCR was run with 60 Vbeta primers and 13 Jbeta primers. Data came from immunoSEQ multiplex PCR; TCRdb stores just in-frame clones and leaves some out. The sample has 70,000 to 100,000 clones; about 80% are singletons. The V gene's germline CDR1 is SQVTM and CDR2 ANQGSEA. The CDR3 has 14 amino acids. The ends lost 3 bases at V and 7 bases at J; junction bases unmatched: 12. Sequencing was carried out using PBMCs. The sequence derives from a woman aged 45-59 years in good health and CMV-seropositive. The V and J genes are TRBV29-1 and TRBJ2-7; TRBD2 matches at 7 bases. The CDR3 coding sequence is TGCAGCGTTGATTTGGGGAGGGGTAGGGAGGAGCAGTACTTC. Amino acid sequence: CSVDLGRGREEQYF.